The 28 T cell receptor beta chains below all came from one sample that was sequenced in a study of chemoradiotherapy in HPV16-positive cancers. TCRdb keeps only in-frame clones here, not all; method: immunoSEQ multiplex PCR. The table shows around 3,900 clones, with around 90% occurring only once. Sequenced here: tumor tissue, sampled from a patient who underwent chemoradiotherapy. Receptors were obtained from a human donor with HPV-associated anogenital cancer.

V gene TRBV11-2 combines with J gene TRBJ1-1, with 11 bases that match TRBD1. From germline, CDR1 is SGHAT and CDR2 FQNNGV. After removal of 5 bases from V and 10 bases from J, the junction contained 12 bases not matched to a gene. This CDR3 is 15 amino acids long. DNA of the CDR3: TGTGCCAGCAGCCCCCAAGGTGGACAGGGGGCGCGAGCTTTCTTT. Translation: CASSPQGGQGARAFF.

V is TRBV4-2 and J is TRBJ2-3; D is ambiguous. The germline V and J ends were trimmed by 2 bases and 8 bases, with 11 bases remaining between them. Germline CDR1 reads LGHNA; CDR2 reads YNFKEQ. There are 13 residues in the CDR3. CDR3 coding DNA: TGTGCCAGCAGCCAATCTGGTTCTGGTACGCAGTATTTT. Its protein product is CASSQSGSGTQYF.

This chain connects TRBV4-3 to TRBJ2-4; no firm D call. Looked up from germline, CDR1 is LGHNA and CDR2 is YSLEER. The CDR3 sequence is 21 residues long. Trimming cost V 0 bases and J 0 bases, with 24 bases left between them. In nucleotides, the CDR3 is TGCGCCAGCAGCCAAGATTGGATACGGGCCCCCATGGGGTTAGCCAAAAACATTCAGTACTTC. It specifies CASSQDWIRAPMGLAKNIQYF.

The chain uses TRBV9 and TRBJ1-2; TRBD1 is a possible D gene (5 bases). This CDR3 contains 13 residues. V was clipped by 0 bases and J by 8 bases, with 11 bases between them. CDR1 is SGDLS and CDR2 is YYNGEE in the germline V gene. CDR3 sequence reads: CASSVASGGGYTF. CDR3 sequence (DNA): TGTGCCAGCAGCGTAGCCTCGGGGGGGGGCTACACCTTC.

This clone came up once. The chain's CDR3 is CASSLGRGGGETQYF. The CDR3 bases are TGTGCCAGCAGCTTGGGCCGGGGGGGCGGAGAGACCCAGTACTTC. The chain has TRBV11-2 and TRBJ2-5, with TRBD2 matching 8 bases. This CDR3 is 15 amino acids long. V lost 3 bases and J lost 4; bases outside the gene matches: 7. From germline, CDR1 is SGHAT and CDR2 FQNNGV. The full variable domain, rest sourced from reference TRBV11-2 and TRBJ2-5, is EAGVAQSPRYKIIEKRQSVAFWCNPISGHATLYWYQQILGQGPKLLIQFQNNGVVDDSQLPKDRFSAERLKGVDSTLKIQPAKLEDSAVYLCASSLGRGGGETQYFGPGTRLLVL.

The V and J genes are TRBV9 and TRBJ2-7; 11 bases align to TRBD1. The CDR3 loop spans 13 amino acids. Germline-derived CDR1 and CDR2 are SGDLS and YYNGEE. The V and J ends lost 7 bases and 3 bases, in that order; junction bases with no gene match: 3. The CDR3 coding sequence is TGTGCCAGCGGGACAGGGGGGATCTACGAGCAGTACTTC. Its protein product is CASGTGGIYEQYF.

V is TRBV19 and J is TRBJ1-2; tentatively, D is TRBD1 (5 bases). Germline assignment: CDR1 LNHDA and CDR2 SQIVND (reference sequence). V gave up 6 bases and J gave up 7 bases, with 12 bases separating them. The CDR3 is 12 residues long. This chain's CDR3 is CASSLIQGGYTF. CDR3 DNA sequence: TGTGCCAGTAGCTTAATCCAGGGTGGCTACACCTTC.

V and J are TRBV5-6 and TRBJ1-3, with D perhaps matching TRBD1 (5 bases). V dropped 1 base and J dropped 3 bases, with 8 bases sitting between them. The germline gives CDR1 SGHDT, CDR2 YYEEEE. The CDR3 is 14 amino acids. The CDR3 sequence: CASSLWGHGNTIYF. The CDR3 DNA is TGTGCCAGCAGCTTGTGGGGCCATGGAAACACCATATATTTT.

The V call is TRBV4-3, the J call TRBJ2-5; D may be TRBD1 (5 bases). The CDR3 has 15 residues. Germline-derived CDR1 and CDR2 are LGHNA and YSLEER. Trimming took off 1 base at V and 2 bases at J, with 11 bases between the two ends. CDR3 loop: CASSQGRTNQETQYF. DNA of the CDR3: TGCGCCAGCAGCCAAGGTCGGACAAATCAAGAGACCCAGTACTTC.

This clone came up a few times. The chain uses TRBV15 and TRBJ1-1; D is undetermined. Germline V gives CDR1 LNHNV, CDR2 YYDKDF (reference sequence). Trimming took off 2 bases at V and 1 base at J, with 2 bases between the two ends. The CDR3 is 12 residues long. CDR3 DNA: TGTGCCACCAGCAGACAGAACACTGAAGCTTTCTTT. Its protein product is CATSRQNTEAFF. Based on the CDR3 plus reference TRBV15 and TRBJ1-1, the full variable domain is DAMVIQNPRYQVTQFGKPVTLSCSQTLNHNVMYWYQQKSSQAPKLLFHYYDKDFNNEADTPDNFQSRRPNTSFCFLDIRSPGLGDTAMYLCATSRQNTEAFFGQGTRLTVV.

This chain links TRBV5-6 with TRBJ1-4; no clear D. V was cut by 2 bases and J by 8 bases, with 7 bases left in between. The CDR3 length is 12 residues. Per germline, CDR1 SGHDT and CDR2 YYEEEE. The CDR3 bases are TGTGCCAGCAGCTTCCCGGGGGAAAAACTGTTTTTT. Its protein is CASSFPGEKLFF. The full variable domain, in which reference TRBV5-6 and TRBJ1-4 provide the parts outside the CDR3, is DAGVTQSPTHLIKTRGQQVTLRCSPKSGHDTVSWYQQALGQGPQFIFQYYEEEERQRGNFPDRFSGHQFPNYSSELNVNALLLGDSALYLCASSFPGEKLFFGSGTQLSVL.

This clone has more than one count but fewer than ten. The CDR3 loop is CASSQVMGQNYGYTF. For the CDR3, the DNA is TGCGCCAGCAGCCAAGTGATGGGTCAGAACTATGGCTACACCTTC. The genes are TRBV4-1 and TRBJ1-2; unclear D gene. Between the trimmed V and J ends, which lost 1 base and 2 bases, there was a span of 11 bases. This CDR3 region has 15 residues. CDR1 is MGHRA and CDR2 is YSYEKL in the germline V gene.

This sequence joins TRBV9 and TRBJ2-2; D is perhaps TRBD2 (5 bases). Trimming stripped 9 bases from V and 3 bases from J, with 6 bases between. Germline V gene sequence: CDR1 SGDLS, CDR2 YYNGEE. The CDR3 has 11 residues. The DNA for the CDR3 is TGTGCCACCGGGGACACCGGGGAGCTGTTTTTT. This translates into CATGDTGELFF.

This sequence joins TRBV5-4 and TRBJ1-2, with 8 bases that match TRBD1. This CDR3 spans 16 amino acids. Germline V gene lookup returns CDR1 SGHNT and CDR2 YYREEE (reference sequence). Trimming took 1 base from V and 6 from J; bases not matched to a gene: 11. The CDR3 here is CASSLITRDRGDGYTF. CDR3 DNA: TGTGCCAGCAGCTTGATCACCCGTGACAGGGGAGATGGCTACACCTTC.

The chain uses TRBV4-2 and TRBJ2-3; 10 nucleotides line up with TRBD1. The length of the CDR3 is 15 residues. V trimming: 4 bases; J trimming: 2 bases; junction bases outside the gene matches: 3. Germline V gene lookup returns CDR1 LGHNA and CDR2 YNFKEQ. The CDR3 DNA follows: TGTGCCAGCAGCCCGGGACAGGGGTTCACAGATACGCAGTATTTT. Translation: CASSPGQGFTDTQYF.

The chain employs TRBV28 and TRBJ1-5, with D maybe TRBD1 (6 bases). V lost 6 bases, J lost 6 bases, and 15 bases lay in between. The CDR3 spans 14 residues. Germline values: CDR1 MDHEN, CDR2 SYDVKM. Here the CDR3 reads CASSTLQGSQPQHF. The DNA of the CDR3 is TGTGCCAGCAGCACCTTACAGGGTTCTCAGCCCCAGCATTTT.

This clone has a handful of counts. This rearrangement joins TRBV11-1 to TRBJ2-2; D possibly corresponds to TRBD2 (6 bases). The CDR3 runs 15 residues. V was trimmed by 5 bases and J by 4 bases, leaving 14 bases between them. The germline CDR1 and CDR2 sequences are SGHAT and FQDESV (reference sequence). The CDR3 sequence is CASSPRDSPTGELFF. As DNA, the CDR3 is TGTGCCAGCAGCCCCCGGGACTCACCCACCGGGGAGCTGTTTTTT.

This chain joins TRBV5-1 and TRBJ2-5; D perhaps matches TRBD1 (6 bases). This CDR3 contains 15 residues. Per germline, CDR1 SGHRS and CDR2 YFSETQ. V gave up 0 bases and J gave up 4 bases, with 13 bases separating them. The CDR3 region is CASSLGTVKGETQYF. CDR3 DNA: TGCGCCAGCAGCTTGGGGACAGTAAAGGGAGAGACCCAGTACTTC.

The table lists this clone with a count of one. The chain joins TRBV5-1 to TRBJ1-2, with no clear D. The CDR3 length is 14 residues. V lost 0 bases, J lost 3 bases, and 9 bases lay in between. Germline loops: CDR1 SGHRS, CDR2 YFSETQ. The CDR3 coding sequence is TGCGCCAGCAGCTTGGGTCTTGGGGACTATGGCTACACCTTC. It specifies CASSLGLGDYGYTF.

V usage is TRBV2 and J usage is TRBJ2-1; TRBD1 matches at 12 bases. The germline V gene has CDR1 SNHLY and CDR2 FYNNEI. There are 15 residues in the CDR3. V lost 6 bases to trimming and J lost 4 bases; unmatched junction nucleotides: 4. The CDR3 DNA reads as TGTGCCAGCAGCGGGGACAGGGGGCCTTACAATGAGCAGTTCTTC. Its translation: CASSGDRGPYNEQFF.

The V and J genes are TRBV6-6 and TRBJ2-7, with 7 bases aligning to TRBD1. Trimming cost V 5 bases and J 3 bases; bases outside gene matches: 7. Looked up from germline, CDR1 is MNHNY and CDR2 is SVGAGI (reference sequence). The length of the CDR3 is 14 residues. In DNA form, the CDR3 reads TGTGCCAGCAGTCGGGACAGCAGAGACTACGAGCAGTACTTC. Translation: CASSRDSRDYEQYF.

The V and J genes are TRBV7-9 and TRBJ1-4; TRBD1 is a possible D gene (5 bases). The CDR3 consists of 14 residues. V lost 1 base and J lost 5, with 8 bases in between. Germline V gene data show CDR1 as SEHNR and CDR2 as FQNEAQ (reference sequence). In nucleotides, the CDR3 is TGTGCCAGCAGCTTAGGGCAGGGAAATGAAAAACTGTTTTTT. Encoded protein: CASSLGQGNEKLFF.

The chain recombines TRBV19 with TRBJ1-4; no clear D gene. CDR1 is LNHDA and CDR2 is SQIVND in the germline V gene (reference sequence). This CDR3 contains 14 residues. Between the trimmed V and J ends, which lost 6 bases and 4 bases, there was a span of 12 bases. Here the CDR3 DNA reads TGTGCCAGTAGAGTGGGCAGAAATAATGAAAAACTGTTTTTT. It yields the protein CASRVGRNNEKLFF.

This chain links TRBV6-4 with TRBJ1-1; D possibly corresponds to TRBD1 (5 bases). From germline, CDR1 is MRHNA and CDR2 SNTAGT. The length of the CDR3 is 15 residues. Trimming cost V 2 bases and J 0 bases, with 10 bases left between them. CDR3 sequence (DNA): TGTGCCAGCAGTGACAAGGGCAGGGTGAACACTGAAGCTTTCTTT. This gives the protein CASSDKGRVNTEAFF.

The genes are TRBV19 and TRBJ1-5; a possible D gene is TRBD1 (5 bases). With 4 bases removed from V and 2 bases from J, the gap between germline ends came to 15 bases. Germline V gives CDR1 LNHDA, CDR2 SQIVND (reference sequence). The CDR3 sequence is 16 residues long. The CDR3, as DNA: TGTGCCAGTAGTACGGAAGGGACGCGCGGCAATCAGCCCCAGCATTTT. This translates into CASSTEGTRGNQPQHF.

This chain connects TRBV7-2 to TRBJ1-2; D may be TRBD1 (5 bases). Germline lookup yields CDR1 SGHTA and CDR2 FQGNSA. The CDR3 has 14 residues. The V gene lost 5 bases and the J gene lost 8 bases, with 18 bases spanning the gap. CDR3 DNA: TGTGCCAGCAGCCGAAGTGGGTTGCAGGGCGGCTACACCTTC. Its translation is CASSRSGLQGGYTF.

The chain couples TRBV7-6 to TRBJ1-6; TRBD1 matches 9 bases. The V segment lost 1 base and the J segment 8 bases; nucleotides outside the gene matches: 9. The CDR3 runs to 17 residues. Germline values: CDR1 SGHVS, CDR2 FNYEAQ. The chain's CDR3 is CASSLVLGQGVDSPLHF. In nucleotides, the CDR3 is TGTGCCAGCAGCTTAGTATTGGGACAGGGAGTGGATTCACCCCTCCACTTT. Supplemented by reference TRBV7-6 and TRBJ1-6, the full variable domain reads GAGVSQSPRYKVTKRGQDVALRCDPISGHVSLYWYRQALGQGPEFLTYFNYEAQQDKSGLPNDRFSAERPEGSISTLTIQRTEQRDSAMYRCASSLVLGQGVDSPLHFGNGTRLTVT.

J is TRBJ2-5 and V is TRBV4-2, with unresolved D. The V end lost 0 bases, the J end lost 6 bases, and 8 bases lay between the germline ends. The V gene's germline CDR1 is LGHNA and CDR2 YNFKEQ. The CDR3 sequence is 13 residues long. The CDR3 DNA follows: TGTGCCAGCAGCCAAGATCGAGTGCAGACCCAGTACTTC. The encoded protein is CASSQDRVQTQYF.